These 32 T cell receptor beta chains were all obtained from the same sample, sequenced in a study of monozygotic twins with inflammatory bowel disease. TCRdb derives one entry per CDR3 protein from the 5' RACE reads, leaving out DNA. Recorded for this sample: nearly 45,000 distinct CDR3 sequences. The sample consisted of blood. Receptor source: a human donor with ulcerative colitis or Crohn's disease, or a healthy co-twin of an affected twin (not recorded which).

V and J are TRBV7-2 and TRBJ2-2; TCRdb lists TRBD1, though no DNA is available to test this call. The germline CDR1 and CDR2 sequences are SGHTA and FQGNSA. CDR3 size: 14 residues. CDR3 sequence: CASTKRQGNGELFF.

CDR3 in amino acids: CASSIETGAVSGNTIYF. The chain links TRBV14 to TRBJ1-3; TCRdb's D call of TRBD1 is untestable without DNA. CDR1 is SGHDN and CDR2 is FVKESK in the germline V gene. The CDR3 extends over 17 amino acids.

CDR3 amino acids: CASSLEGGYEQYF. V usage is TRBV12-3 or TRBV12-4 and J usage is TRBJ2-7; TCRdb's D call, TRBD1, is unchecked because there is no DNA. CDR3 size: 13 residues.

This chain links TRBV29-1 with TRBJ2-3; absent DNA, TCRdb's TRBD1 call cannot be checked. CDR1 is SQVTM and CDR2 is ANQGSEA in the germline V gene. CDR3 size: 13 residues. The CDR3 here is CSVIRDGALVQYF.

The rearrangement joins TRBV20-1 to TRBJ2-7. CDR3 length: 11 amino acids. The germline V gene has CDR1 DFQATT and CDR2 SNEGSKA (reference sequence). CDR3 protein: CSARLDYEQYF.

The rearrangement links TRBV5-4 to TRBJ2-7; TCRdb proposes TRBD1, but this gene call is untestable without DNA. The CDR3 is 16 amino acids. Germline V gene sequence: CDR1 SGHNT, CDR2 YYREEE (reference sequence). This chain's CDR3 is CASSPQGTQGTYEQYF.

This chain connects TRBV28 to TRBJ2-7; as DNA is missing, the TRBD1 call by TCRdb cannot be tested. Germline values: CDR1 MDHEN, CDR2 SYDVKM. The length of the CDR3 is 13 residues. The CDR3 loop is CASSSGALYEQYF.

The chain combines TRBV20-1 with TRBJ2-2; TCRdb names TRBD1, which stays unverified in the absence of DNA. The CDR3 totals 13 residues. CDR1 is DFQATT, CDR2 SNEGSKA, per germline (reference sequence). The CDR3 spells CSASRGGTGELFF.

This sequence joins TRBV9 and TRBJ2-1; no DNA is available, so the TRBD1 call from TCRdb remains unchecked. The CDR3 is 13 residues long. The germline gives CDR1 SGDLS, CDR2 YYNGEE. The CDR3 reads CASSADSYNEQFF.

The CDR3: CASSLEGRGTGELFF. The chain has TRBV27 and TRBJ2-2; TCRdb's assignment of TRBD2 cannot be checked, as there is no DNA. This CDR3 is 15 amino acids long. The germline CDR1 and CDR2 sequences are MNHEY and SMNVEV (reference sequence).

The rearrangement uses TRBV20-1 and TRBJ2-5; TCRdb's D call of TRBD1 is untestable without DNA. Germline V gene sequence: CDR1 DFQATT, CDR2 SNEGSKA (reference sequence). The CDR3 is 13 residues long. The CDR3 sequence is CSARDNPRGTQYF.

The CDR3 spells CASSEAGLAGAREQYF. The V call is TRBV6-1, the J call TRBJ2-7; with no DNA, the TCRdb D assignment of TRBD2 cannot be verified. Germline CDR1 is MNHNS and CDR2 is SASEGT. CDR3 length: 16 amino acids.

The chain employs TRBV10-3 and TRBJ2-7; TCRdb outputs TRBD1, but without DNA this stays unchecked. The CDR3 is made up of 15 amino acids. CDR1 is ENHRY, CDR2 SYGVKD, per germline. The CDR3 loop is CAISASGTGVGEQYF.

The genes are TRBV5-5 and TRBJ2-4. This CDR3 spans 11 amino acids. CDR1 and CDR2 (germline): SGHKS, YYEKEE (reference sequence). The CDR3 here is CASSFRDIQYF. Based on the CDR3 plus reference TRBV5-5 and TRBJ2-4, the full variable domain is DAGVTQSPTHLIKTRGQQVTLRCSPISGHKSVSWYQQVLGQGPQFIFQYYEKEERGRGNFPDRFSARQFPNYSSELNVNALLLGDSALYLCASSFRDIQYFGAGTRLSVL.

The chain links TRBV4-1 to TRBJ1-4. Looked up from germline, CDR1 is MGHRA and CDR2 is YSYEKL. CDR3 size: 15 residues. This CDR3 reads CASSHLGEEHEKLFF.

The gene calls are TRBV5-4 and TRBJ1-1. In germline, CDR1 is SGHNT, CDR2 YYREEE (reference sequence). The CDR3 extends over 12 amino acids. The CDR3 is CASSRGHLEAFF.

This chain joins TRBV29-1 and TRBJ2-2; TCRdb's D call of TRBD1 is untestable without DNA. The germline V gene encodes CDR1 SQVTM and CDR2 ANQGSEA. There are 15 residues in the CDR3. The chain's CDR3 is CSVRGTGANTGELFF.

The V gene is TRBV7-2, the J gene TRBJ2-1; checking the TCRdb D call of TRBD1 is not possible without DNA. The germline CDR1 and CDR2 sequences are SGHTA and FQGNSA. The CDR3 runs to 16 residues. Here the CDR3 reads CASSLVYRGQYNEQFF.

The rearrangement links TRBV29-1 to TRBJ2-3; TCRdb's D call, TRBD1, is unchecked because there is no DNA. Germline CDR1 SQVTM, CDR2 ANQGSEA. This CDR3 has 14 amino acids. CDR3 in amino acids: CSVEPGTSPDTQYF.

The chain links TRBV7-2 to TRBJ1-3. CDR3 size: 15 residues. Germline CDR1 is SGHTA and CDR2 is FQGNSA. CDR3 sequence: CASSRGSSSGNTIYF.

This sequence joins TRBV18 and TRBJ2-1; TCRdb indicates TRBD2, and absent DNA this call remains unverified. The germline CDR1 and CDR2 sequences are KGHSH and LQKENI. The CDR3 is 16 amino acids. This chain's CDR3 is CASSPPRLAAYNEQFF. Supplemented by reference TRBV18 and TRBJ2-1, the full variable domain reads NAGVMQNPRHLVRRRGQEARLRCSPMKGHSHVYWYRQLPEEGLKFMVYLQKENIIDESGMPKERFSAEFPKEGPSILRIQQVVRGDSAAYFCASSPPRLAAYNEQFFGPGTRLTVL.

This rearrangement joins TRBV5-1 to TRBJ1-2; TCRdb outputs TRBD1, but without DNA this stays unchecked. The V gene's germline CDR1 is SGHRS and CDR2 YFSETQ. The CDR3 length is 17 residues. The CDR3 here is CASSWSSGQGVDYGYTF.

The rearrangement links TRBV7-2 to TRBJ1-5; the D call of TRBD1 rests on TCRdb alone, since no DNA is present to check it. This CDR3 is 17 amino acids long. The V gene's germline CDR1 is SGHTA and CDR2 FQGNSA. The CDR3 protein is CASSLAFGQGALQPQHF.

This chain connects TRBV5-4 to TRBJ1-4. The CDR3 loop spans 17 amino acids. The germline V gene has CDR1 SGHNT and CDR2 YYREEE (reference sequence). CDR3 sequence reads: CASSLVEGLATNEKLFF.

The chain couples TRBV11-2 to TRBJ2-7; TCRdb reports TRBD1, a call that lacks DNA to check it against. Germline values: CDR1 SGHAT, CDR2 FQNNGV. This CDR3 spans 15 amino acids. The CDR3 sequence: CASSLEPSGGGEQYF.

The V gene is TRBV19, the J gene TRBJ1-1; the D call of TRBD1 rests on TCRdb alone, since no DNA is present to check it. The length of the CDR3 is 16 residues. From germline, CDR1 is LNHDA and CDR2 SQIVND (reference sequence). CDR3 sequence reads: CASSISGFAQGFNFFF. The variable domain in full, with the rest retrieved from reference TRBV19 and TRBJ1-1, is DGGITQSPKYLFRKEGQNVTLSCEQNLNHDAMYWYRQDPGQGLRLIYYSQIVNDFQKGDIAEGYSVSREKKESFPLTVTSAQKNPTAFYLCASSISGFAQGFNFFFGQGTRLTVV.

The chain recombines TRBV6-2 or TRBV6-3 with TRBJ2-7; TCRdb outputs TRBD1, but without DNA this stays unchecked. The CDR3 is made up of 17 amino acids. Germline V gene lookup returns CDR1 MNHEY and CDR2 SVGEGT. The CDR3: CASSFDPDRDASYEQYF.

The rearrangement uses TRBV11-2 and TRBJ2-5; with no DNA, the TCRdb D assignment of TRBD2 cannot be verified. Looked up from germline, CDR1 is SGHAT and CDR2 is FQNNGV. CDR3 length equals 17 residues. CDR3 loop: CASSFKASVRGQETQYF.

V is TRBV11-2 and J is TRBJ1-2. Germline V gene sequence: CDR1 SGHAT, CDR2 FQNNGV. The CDR3 covers 15 residues. CDR3 region: CASSLDIQINYGYTF. Full variable domain (remainder filled in from reference TRBV11-2 and TRBJ1-2): EAGVAQSPRYKIIEKRQSVAFWCNPISGHATLYWYQQILGQGPKLLIQFQNNGVVDDSQLPKDRFSAERLKGVDSTLKIQPAKLEDSAVYLCASSLDIQINYGYTFGSGTRLTVV.

The chain recombines TRBV18 with TRBJ2-7; TCRdb's D gene call, TRBD1, goes unchecked for lack of DNA. This CDR3 region has 12 residues. Germline loops: CDR1 KGHSH, CDR2 LQKENI. The CDR3 is CASSLVGREQYF.

The V gene is TRBV7-9, the J gene TRBJ1-2; the D gene TCRdb calls, TRBD1, cannot be checked with no DNA. Germline V CDR1 and CDR2: SEHNR, FQNEAQ (reference sequence). The CDR3 has 12 residues. CDR3 sequence reads: CASSFGRGGYTF.

The rearrangement links TRBV18 to TRBJ2-2; TCRdb selects TRBD1, and the lack of DNA leaves this call unchecked. CDR3 length: 15 amino acids. Germline V gives CDR1 KGHSH, CDR2 LQKENI. The CDR3 is CASSPQGAFTGELFF.